The next 25 T cell receptor beta chains were all read from a single sample in a study of shared clonotypes between healthy human individuals. Repertoires were generated with immunoSEQ multiplex PCR, while TCRdb's copy carries only in-frame clones and drops some. The sample consists of a few million clones, just over 90% of them appearing once. Sequenced sample: naive CD4+ T cells from PBMCs. The subset here: CD45RA+ positively selected. These receptors were collected from a man in his late teens or twenties in good health. Some clones in this sample may be carry-over from other donors' samples.

The chain couples TRBV11-3 to TRBJ1-1; D is undetermined. The CDR3 is 16 residues long. CDR1 is SGHNT and CDR2 is YENEEA in the germline V gene. Deletions cut 0 bases from V and 6 bases from J, with 17 bases between. The DNA of the CDR3 is TGTGCCAGCAGCTTAGATAAGGCTCCTTTACGCGCTGAAGCTTTCTTT. It is translated as CASSLDKAPLRAEAFF.

The table lists this clone with a count of one. V is TRBV29-1 and J is TRBJ2-7; D might be TRBD2 (6 bases). Germline V gene sequence: CDR1 SQVTM, CDR2 ANQGSEA. The ends were cut back, 4 bases at V and 1 base at J, with 8 bases in the middle. This CDR3 is built from 12 residues. CDR3 bases: TGCAGCGTTGGGGGGGTTTCCTACGAGCAGTACTTC. Encoded protein: CSVGGVSYEQYF.

The CDR3 DNA reads as TGTGCCAGCAGCTACAGTGGGGGAGGGACTGAAGCTTTCTTT. Amino acids: CASSYSGGGTEAFF. V and J are TRBV7-9 and TRBJ1-1, with D possibly matching TRBD1 (5 bases). The CDR3 extends over 14 amino acids. V lost 4 bases, J lost 5 bases, and 14 bases lay in between. Germline-derived CDR1 and CDR2 are SEHNR and FQNEAQ (reference sequence).

The chain recombines TRBV18 with TRBJ1-5, with TRBD1 matching 11 bases. Per the germline V gene, CDR1 is KGHSH and CDR2 is LQKENI. CDR3 length equals 16 residues. V dropped 4 bases and J dropped 3; count of bases not matched to a gene: 5. This chain's CDR3 is CASSLGTGGLNQPQHF. CDR3 in DNA: TGTGCCAGCTCACTAGGGACAGGGGGACTCAATCAGCCCCAGCATTTT.

This clone came up a few times. The chain has TRBV7-9 and TRBJ2-1, with 8 bases fitting TRBD1. The CDR3 is made up of 14 amino acids. After removal of 3 bases from V and 9 bases from J, the junction contained 7 bases not matched to a gene. Germline V gives CDR1 SEHNR, CDR2 FQNEAQ (reference sequence). Here the CDR3 DNA reads TGTGCCAGCAGCTTGCTTGGACAGGGCGGTGAGCAGTTCTTC. Residues: CASSLLGQGGEQFF.

Only one count was recorded for this clone. The rearrangement links TRBV29-1 to TRBJ1-1; possible D gene TRBD1, 5 bases. Germline CDR1 and CDR2: SQVTM and ANQGSEA. CDR3 length equals 13 residues. Trimming took off 4 bases at V and 8 bases at J, with 17 bases between the two ends. The CDR3 sequence is CSVAPRLGREAFF. The CDR3 DNA reads TGCAGCGTTGCACCTCGTCTGGGACGGGAAGCTTTCTTT.

The chain uses TRBV28 and TRBJ1-5; D is unclear. Germline CDR1 reads MDHEN; CDR2 reads SYDVKM. V lost 1 base and J 6 bases, leaving 10 bases between the germline ends. This CDR3 is 14 amino acids long. In nucleotides, the CDR3 is TGTGCCAGCAGTTTATCCGTCGGAGGTCAGCCCCAGCATTTT. This translates into CASSLSVGGQPQHF.

This clone was recorded once. CDR3 coding DNA: TGTGCCAGCAGCCCCCGGACAGGCCCTAACCAAGAGACCCAGTACTTC. Translation gives CASSPRTGPNQETQYF. This chain links TRBV9 with TRBJ2-5; 7 positions match TRBD1. Germline trimming cut 4 bases from V and 0 bases from J; bases unmatched to any gene: 9. This CDR3 is built from 16 residues. The germline gives CDR1 SGDLS, CDR2 YYNGEE. The full variable domain, its missing parts supplied by reference TRBV9 and TRBJ2-5, is DSGVTQTPKHLITATGQRVTLRCSPRSGDLSVYWYQQSLDQGLQFLIQYYNGEERAKGNILERFSAQQFPDLHSELNLSSLELGDSALYFCASSPRTGPNQETQYFGPGTRLLVL.

The chain combines TRBV28 with TRBJ1-3; D is possibly TRBD1 (5 bases). V was clipped by 8 bases and J by 3 bases, with 17 bases between them. Germline assignment: CDR1 MDHEN and CDR2 SYDVKM. The CDR3 is 15 amino acids. CDR3 in DNA: TGTGCCAGCGTTTCACAGGAGACTGGTGGAAACACCATATATTTT. It specifies CASVSQETGGNTIYF.

The rearrangement joins TRBV6-5 to TRBJ1-6; D call uncertain. Germline assignment: CDR1 MNHEY and CDR2 SVGAGI. Trimming took 5 bases from V and 6 from J, leaving 8 bases between them. This CDR3 comprises 13 residues. The CDR3 here is CASSPGRNSPLHF. The CDR3 coding sequence is TGTGCCAGCAGTCCCGGCCGTAATTCACCCCTCCACTTT.

CDR3 region: CASSVELRSSEAFF. CDR3 DNA: TGTGCCAGCAGCGTAGAACTGAGGAGCTCTGAAGCTTTCTTT. This chain connects TRBV9 to TRBJ1-1; D uncertain. Trimming took off 0 bases at V and 6 bases at J, with 12 bases between the two ends. In germline, CDR1 is SGDLS, CDR2 YYNGEE. The CDR3 is 14 residues long.

The gene calls are TRBV7-9 and TRBJ2-2; D unresolved. V shed 1 base and J shed 4 bases, with 10 bases lying between them. The CDR3 is 15 residues long. From germline, CDR1 is SEHNR and CDR2 FQNEAQ (reference sequence). The DNA for the CDR3 is TGTGCCAGCAGCTTAGGGTTTGAGGTCACCGGGGAGCTGTTTTTT. Its translation: CASSLGFEVTGELFF.

This chain uses TRBV5-1 with TRBJ1-2; TRBD1 might be the D (5 bases). The CDR3 is made up of 12 amino acids. Germline V CDR1 and CDR2: SGHRS, YFSETQ. Trimming took off 0 bases at V and 8 bases at J, with 8 bases between the two ends. CDR3 sequence reads: CASSLGQQGYTF. DNA for the CDR3: TGCGCCAGCAGCTTGGGACAGCAGGGCTACACCTTC.

With regard to this clone: Different DNA sequences within this sample yield the same CDR3. The genes are TRBV19 and TRBJ2-5; D tentatively reads TRBD1 or TRBD2 (6 bases each). Trimming left V 3 bases short and J 1 base short, with 9 bases between. The CDR3 is 14 residues long. The V gene's germline CDR1 is LNHDA and CDR2 SQIVND (reference sequence). Written as DNA, the CDR3 is TGTGCCAGTAGTATTGGAGGGGGCCAAGAGACCCAGTACTTC. It encodes CASSIGGGQETQYF.

This chain links TRBV7-3 with TRBJ1-1, with D unclear. There are 12 residues in the CDR3. V lost 4 bases, J lost 6 bases, and 9 bases lay in between. In germline, CDR1 is SGHTA, CDR2 FQGTGA. Written as DNA, the CDR3 is TGTGCCAGCAGCTCTCCCCCATCTGAAGCTTTCTTT. Its translation: CASSSPPSEAFF.

The V gene is TRBV6-1, the J gene TRBJ1-1, with D hard to call. With 7 bases removed from V and 4 bases from J, the gap between germline ends came to 13 bases. Germline values: CDR1 MNHNS, CDR2 SASEGT. This CDR3 is 13 amino acids long. This chain's CDR3 is CASITPLGTEAFF. In nucleotides, the CDR3 is TGTGCCAGCATTACCCCCCTGGGCACTGAAGCTTTCTTT.

The rearrangement links TRBV10-3 to TRBJ2-7; D is undetermined. There are 12 residues in the CDR3. Germline V gene data show CDR1 as ENHRY and CDR2 as SYGVKD. Trimming took 3 bases from V and 3 from J, leaving 6 bases between them. For the CDR3, the DNA is TGTGCCATCAGTGAAGGCGTCTACGAGCAGTACTTC. Translation gives CAISEGVYEQYF.

In its sample, this clone was seen once. This sequence joins TRBV7-2 and TRBJ1-4, with a weak D call TRBD1 (6 bases). The germline V gene encodes CDR1 SGHTA and CDR2 FQGNSA. V was trimmed by 5 bases and J by 6 bases, leaving 13 bases between them. CDR3 length: 14 residues. CDR3 bases: TGTGCCAGCAGCCGTACAGGGTTTGATGAAAAACTGTTTTTT. Its translation is CASSRTGFDEKLFF.

The chain uses TRBV15 and TRBJ1-1; perhaps TRBD1 as D (5 bases). CDR1 is LNHNV, CDR2 YYDKDF, per germline (reference sequence). The V gene lost 1 base and the J gene lost 6 bases, with 12 bases spanning the gap. The CDR3 spans 14 residues. As DNA, the CDR3 is TGTGCCACCAGCAGAGGGGGGACGAAGTCTGAAGCTTTCTTT. It specifies CATSRGGTKSEAFF.

The chain couples TRBV30 to TRBJ1-4; 9 nucleotides match TRBD1. The CDR3 consists of 14 residues. V gave up 1 base and J gave up 7 bases; unmatched junction bases: 4. The germline CDR1 and CDR2 sequences are GTSNPN and SVGIG (reference sequence). In DNA, the CDR3 is TGTGCCTGGAGTGGGACAGGGGCCGTTGAAAAACTGTTTTTT. Translated, it gives CAWSGTGAVEKLFF. The full variable domain, with the rest looked up from reference TRBV30 and TRBJ1-4, is SQTIHQWPATLVQPVGSPLSLECTVEGTSNPNLYWYRQAAGRGLQLLFYSVGIGQISSEVPQNLSASRPQDRQFILSSKKLLLSDSGFYLCAWSGTGAVEKLFFGSGTQLSVL.

The rearrangement joins TRBV19 to TRBJ1-4; 12 bases map to TRBD1. The CDR3 contains 18 residues. From germline, CDR1 is LNHDA and CDR2 SQIVND (reference sequence). Unmatched junction bases numbered 11, after V lost 1 base and J lost 8 bases. In DNA, the CDR3 is TGTGCCAGTAGTATAGCCGGGACAGGGGGCGCAAGGGCCGAAAAACTGTTTTTT. This encodes CASSIAGTGGARAEKLFF.

The rearrangement uses TRBV9 and TRBJ1-1, with 8 bases that match TRBD1. Trimming at V came to 4 bases and at J to 2 bases, leaving 7 bases not matched to a gene. Per the germline V gene, CDR1 is SGDLS and CDR2 is YYNGEE. The CDR3 totals 15 residues. The CDR3 reads CASSTPQGENTEAFF. The CDR3 DNA reads as TGTGCCAGCAGCACCCCACAGGGGGAAAACACTGAAGCTTTCTTT.

The genes are TRBV27 and TRBJ1-1, with D uncertain. From germline, CDR1 is MNHEY and CDR2 SMNVEV (reference sequence). V lost 2 bases and J lost 3, with 7 bases in between. The CDR3 spans 13 residues. CDR3 sequence: CASSLGIHTEAFF. For the CDR3, the DNA is TGTGCCAGCAGTTTAGGAATTCACACTGAAGCTTTCTTT.

V and J are TRBV6-1 and TRBJ1-2, with 7 nucleotides matching TRBD1. V shed 5 bases and J 1 base; nucleotides not matched to a gene: 7. Germline V gene data show CDR1 as MNHNS and CDR2 as SASEGT. There are 15 residues in the CDR3. The CDR3 region has the DNA TGTGCCAGCAGTATCGACAGGGCCTTTAACTATGGCTACACCTTC. This translates into CASSIDRAFNYGYTF.

V is TRBV5-4 and J is TRBJ2-5; TRBD2 might be the D (7 bases). This CDR3 contains 14 residues. The V gene's germline CDR1 is SGHNT and CDR2 YYREEE (reference sequence). Trimming cost V 1 base and J 5 bases, with 12 bases left between them. This chain's CDR3 is CASSLRGAGETQYF. CDR3 DNA sequence: TGTGCCAGCAGCTTGCGGGGGGCCGGGGAGACCCAGTACTTC.